Listed below are T cell receptor beta chains from one sample, sequenced in a study of control samples from healthy donors and cancer patients. The repertoire was sequenced with immunoSEQ multiplex PCR; TCRdb's copy has only in-frame clones and lacks some. Of some 37,000 clones in the sample, around nine tenths were seen once. Specimen: blood. The receptors stem from a woman between 45 and 60 years old in good health. CDR3s include the opening cysteine and the closing phenylalanine or tryptophan. The order of the fields is clone size, V gene, D gene, J gene, CDR3 length, CDR3 DNA, CDR3 protein. D genes are given only for firm matches. Some rows have no size entry. The others give once, few or many, or a class for an expanded clone.

clone size: .
V gene: TRBV30
D gene: .
J gene: TRBJ1-3
CDR3 length: 15
CDR3 DNA: TGTGCCTGGAGTGCGAGTCATTCTTCTGGAAACACCATATATTTT
CDR3 protein: CAWSASHSSGNTIYF

clone size: .
V gene: TRBV6-5
D gene: .
J gene: TRBJ2-3
CDR3 length: 12
CDR3 DNA: TGTGCCAGCCGAGGGTACACAGATACGCAGTATTTT
CDR3 protein: CASRGYTDTQYF

clone size: .
V gene: TRBV7-9
D gene: .
J gene: TRBJ1-1
CDR3 length: 14
CDR3 DNA: TGTGCCAGCAGCTTAGGAGGAGGGAACACTGAAGCTTTCTTT
CDR3 protein: CASSLGGGNTEAFF

clone size: .
V gene: TRBV5-4
D gene: .
J gene: TRBJ1-1
CDR3 length: 14
CDR3 DNA: TGTGCCAGCAGCCCACAGGGAGGGAACACTGAAGCTTTCTTT
CDR3 protein: CASSPQGGNTEAFF

clone size: .
V gene: TRBV27
D gene: .
J gene: TRBJ1-1
CDR3 length: 13
CDR3 DNA: TGTGCCAGCAGCCCCCGCGGGAACACTGAAGCTTTCTTT
CDR3 protein: CASSPRGNTEAFF

clone size: .
V gene: TRBV27
D gene: TRBD1
J gene: TRBJ2-7
CDR3 length: 14
CDR3 DNA: TGTGCCAGCAGTCCCCTGGGACAGATCTACGAGCAGTACTTC
CDR3 protein: CASSPLGQIYEQYF

clone size: .
V gene: TRBV3-1/TRBV3-2
D gene: .
J gene: TRBJ1-5
CDR3 length: 12
CDR3 DNA: TGTGCCAGCAGCCAGGGAAGTCCGCCCCAGCATTTT
CDR3 protein: CASSQGSPPQHF

clone size: .
V gene: TRBV16
D gene: .
J gene: TRBJ1-3
CDR3 length: 15
CDR3 DNA: TGTGCCAGCAGCCAATCGCGGGGGACTGGAAACACCATATATTTT
CDR3 protein: CASSQSRGTGNTIYF

clone size: once
V gene: TRBV7-7
D gene: .
J gene: TRBJ2-5
CDR3 length: 13
CDR3 DNA: TGTGCCAGCAGCTTGTGGCAGAAAGAGACCCAGTACTTC
CDR3 protein: CASSLWQKETQYF

clone size: .
V gene: TRBV7-9
D gene: .
J gene: TRBJ2-1
CDR3 length: 11
CDR3 DNA: TGTGCCAGCAGCTTAACTGGTGAGCAGTTCTTC
CDR3 protein: CASSLTGEQFF

clone size: .
V gene: TRBV6-5
D gene: .
J gene: TRBJ1-1
CDR3 length: 14
CDR3 DNA: TGTGCCAGCAGCCGGGACGGCATGAACACTGAAGCTTTCTTT
CDR3 protein: CASSRDGMNTEAFF

clone size: .
V gene: TRBV10-3
D gene: .
J gene: TRBJ2-2
CDR3 length: 17
CDR3 DNA: TGTGCCATCAGCCGCGGGGGCGGGGGCTCCAATCCGGGGGAGCTGTTTTTT
CDR3 protein: CAISRGGGGSNPGELFF

clone size: .
V gene: TRBV6-2/TRBV6-3
D gene: .
J gene: TRBJ1-2
CDR3 length: 13
CDR3 DNA: TGTGCCAGCAGTTACTTGTCAGGCGATGGCTACACCTTC
CDR3 protein: CASSYLSGDGYTF

clone size: .
V gene: TRBV9
D gene: .
J gene: TRBJ2-1
CDR3 length: 15
CDR3 DNA: TGTGCCAGCAGCGTAGAACATACAGGTAGCAATGAGCAGTTCTTC
CDR3 protein: CASSVEHTGSNEQFF

clone size: once
V gene: TRBV11-2
D gene: TRBD2
J gene: TRBJ2-2
CDR3 length: 16
CDR3 DNA: TGTGCCAGCAGCCCTCGTGGAGCGGGGGCGACCGGGGAGCTGTTTTTT
CDR3 protein: CASSPRGAGATGELFF

clone size: .
V gene: TRBV5-1
D gene: .
J gene: TRBJ1-4
CDR3 length: 14
CDR3 DNA: TGCGCCAGCAGCTTGATGGGCAGGGATGAAAAACTGTTTTTT
CDR3 protein: CASSLMGRDEKLFF

clone size: .
V gene: TRBV7-9
D gene: TRBD1
J gene: TRBJ1-2
CDR3 length: 13
CDR3 DNA: TGTGCCAGCAGCCCTGACAGGGACTATGGCTACACCTTC
CDR3 protein: CASSPDRDYGYTF

clone size: .
V gene: TRBV7-2
D gene: TRBD2
J gene: TRBJ2-1
CDR3 length: 15
CDR3 DNA: TGTGCCAGCAGCTTAACTAGCGGGGGGGGTAATGAGCAGTTCTTC
CDR3 protein: CASSLTSGGGNEQFF

clone size: .
V gene: TRBV4-3
D gene: .
J gene: TRBJ2-1
CDR3 length: 15
CDR3 DNA: TGCGCCAGCAGCCAAGATCTCGGGGACTACAATGAGCAGTTCTTC
CDR3 protein: CASSQDLGDYNEQFF

clone size: .
V gene: TRBV15
D gene: .
J gene: TRBJ2-4
CDR3 length: 14
CDR3 DNA: TGTGCCACCAGCGCCCCCGGGGCCAAAAACATTCAGTACTTC
CDR3 protein: CATSAPGAKNIQYF

clone size: .
V gene: TRBV6-2/TRBV6-3
D gene: .
J gene: TRBJ1-2
CDR3 length: 13
CDR3 DNA: TGTGCCAGCAGTCGACAGAGTAACTATGGCTACACCTTC
CDR3 protein: CASSRQSNYGYTF

clone size: .
V gene: TRBV9
D gene: .
J gene: TRBJ2-1
CDR3 length: 13
CDR3 DNA: TGTGCCAGCAGCGTAGATATTCCCAATGAGCAGTTCTTC
CDR3 protein: CASSVDIPNEQFF

clone size: .
V gene: TRBV9
D gene: .
J gene: TRBJ2-1
CDR3 length: 15
CDR3 DNA: TGTGCCAGCAGCGTGGAGTTAGGGTCCTACAATGAGCAGTTCTTC
CDR3 protein: CASSVELGSYNEQFF

clone size: .
V gene: TRBV5-5
D gene: .
J gene: TRBJ1-2
CDR3 length: 13
CDR3 DNA: TGTGCCAGCAGTGATAGGGGAGGCTATGGCTACACCTTC
CDR3 protein: CASSDRGGYGYTF

clone size: .
V gene: TRBV29-1
D gene: TRBD1
J gene: TRBJ1-2
CDR3 length: 16
CDR3 DNA: TGCAGCGTTGATACCCTGGGACAGGGTATCGGCTATGGCTACACCTTC
CDR3 protein: CSVDTLGQGIGYGYTF

clone size: .
V gene: TRBV5-6
D gene: .
J gene: TRBJ1-1
CDR3 length: 14
CDR3 DNA: TGTGCCAGCAGCTTCGGGGCGGAGGCCACTGAAGCTTTCTTT
CDR3 protein: CASSFGAEATEAFF

clone size: .
V gene: TRBV19
D gene: .
J gene: TRBJ1-2
CDR3 length: 16
CDR3 DNA: TGTGCCAGTAGTAACTCGTTGACGGAAACTAACTATGGCTACACCTTC
CDR3 protein: CASSNSLTETNYGYTF

clone size: .
V gene: TRBV2
D gene: .
J gene: TRBJ1-1
CDR3 length: 13
CDR3 DNA: TGTGCCAGCACCCGGGAACTGAACACTGAAGCTTTCTTT
CDR3 protein: CASTRELNTEAFF

clone size: .
V gene: TRBV12-3/TRBV12-4
D gene: .
J gene: TRBJ1-5
CDR3 length: 12
CDR3 DNA: TGTGCCAGCAGTCAAGCAATGGGGCCCCAGCATTTT
CDR3 protein: CASSQAMGPQHF

clone size: .
V gene: TRBV18
D gene: .
J gene: TRBJ1-2
CDR3 length: 13
CDR3 DNA: TGTGCCAGCTCACCAAGGCAGGGAGACGGCTACACCTTC
CDR3 protein: CASSPRQGDGYTF

clone size: .
V gene: TRBV11-2
D gene: TRBD2
J gene: TRBJ2-3
CDR3 length: 15
CDR3 DNA: TGTGCCAGCAGGTCACAGGGGACTAGCGGGGATACGCAGTATTTT
CDR3 protein: CASRSQGTSGDTQYF

clone size: .
V gene: TRBV3-1/TRBV3-2
D gene: .
J gene: TRBJ1-1
CDR3 length: 15
CDR3 DNA: TGTGCCAGCAGCCAAGGTACAGGGCCCCACACTGAAGCTTTCTTT
CDR3 protein: CASSQGTGPHTEAFF

clone size: .
V gene: TRBV5-1
D gene: .
J gene: TRBJ2-3
CDR3 length: 16
CDR3 DNA: TGCGCCAGCAGCTTGGAGTTGAGAGGTCCCACAGATACGCAGTATTTT
CDR3 protein: CASSLELRGPTDTQYF

clone size: .
V gene: TRBV7-9
D gene: .
J gene: TRBJ1-1
CDR3 length: 16
CDR3 DNA: TGTGCCAGCAGCCCCTCGGCGGCAGGAGGGAACACTGAAGCTTTCTTT
CDR3 protein: CASSPSAAGGNTEAFF

clone size: .
V gene: TRBV15
D gene: TRBD2
J gene: TRBJ2-6
CDR3 length: 20
CDR3 DNA: TGTGCCACCAGCAGAGGTTTAGGACTAGCGGGGGGAGGGGGGGCCAACGTCCTGACTTTC
CDR3 protein: CATSRGLGLAGGGGANVLTF

clone size: .
V gene: TRBV15
D gene: .
J gene: TRBJ1-6
CDR3 length: 15
CDR3 DNA: TGTGCCACCAGCATCGGCGGACGGGTGGGTTCACCCCTCCACTTT
CDR3 protein: CATSIGGRVGSPLHF

clone size: .
V gene: TRBV9
D gene: .
J gene: TRBJ1-2
CDR3 length: 14
CDR3 DNA: TGTGCCAGCAGCGTAGGTTCAGGTCTCTATGGCTACACCTTC
CDR3 protein: CASSVGSGLYGYTF

clone size: .
V gene: TRBV7-2
D gene: .
J gene: TRBJ2-7
CDR3 length: 14
CDR3 DNA: TGTGCCAGCAGCTTGAGTCAGGCCTCCTACGAGCAGTACTTC
CDR3 protein: CASSLSQASYEQYF

clone size: .
V gene: TRBV10-3
D gene: .
J gene: TRBJ1-6
CDR3 length: 15
CDR3 DNA: TGTGCCATCAGTGAGTCCGGGGTAGCGAATTCACCCCTCCACTTT
CDR3 protein: CAISESGVANSPLHF

clone size: once
V gene: TRBV19
D gene: .
J gene: TRBJ2-4
CDR3 length: 14
CDR3 DNA: TGTGCCAGTACCTCCGTAGGGTCCAAAAACATTCAGTACTTC
CDR3 protein: CASTSVGSKNIQYF

clone size: .
V gene: TRBV5-4
D gene: .
J gene: TRBJ1-2
CDR3 length: 13
CDR3 DNA: TGTGCCAGCAGCTTCCGACAGGATTCTGGCTACACCTTC
CDR3 protein: CASSFRQDSGYTF

clone size: .
V gene: TRBV29-1
D gene: .
J gene: TRBJ1-1
CDR3 length: 18
CDR3 DNA: TGCAGCGTTGAAGTGAGGAAGGGTCGGGGCTCAATGAACACTGAAGCTTTCTTT
CDR3 protein: CSVEVRKGRGSMNTEAFF

clone size: .
V gene: TRBV2
D gene: TRBD1
J gene: TRBJ1-1
CDR3 length: 15
CDR3 DNA: TGTGCCAGCAGTGAAGGCCAGGGGGCGTTGACTGAAGCTTTCTTT
CDR3 protein: CASSEGQGALTEAFF

clone size: .
V gene: TRBV14
D gene: .
J gene: TRBJ1-1
CDR3 length: 14
CDR3 DNA: TGTGCCAGCAGCCAAATGCAGGGGACGACTGAAGCTTTCTTT
CDR3 protein: CASSQMQGTTEAFF

clone size: .
V gene: TRBV6-2/TRBV6-3
D gene: TRBD1
J gene: TRBJ1-5
CDR3 length: 15
CDR3 DNA: TGTGCCAGCAGTTACTCTAGGGGGCGCAATCAGCCCCAGCATTTT
CDR3 protein: CASSYSRGRNQPQHF

clone size: .
V gene: TRBV28
D gene: .
J gene: TRBJ1-2
CDR3 length: 14
CDR3 DNA: TGTGCCAGCATCGAGGCTAACAGGGCCAATGGCTACACCTTC
CDR3 protein: CASIEANRANGYTF

clone size: .
V gene: TRBV7-9
D gene: .
J gene: TRBJ1-5
CDR3 length: 13
CDR3 DNA: TGTGCCAGCAGCCCCTCTCCCAATCAGCCCCAGCATTTT
CDR3 protein: CASSPSPNQPQHF

clone size: .
V gene: TRBV28
D gene: TRBD1
J gene: TRBJ2-7
CDR3 length: 10
CDR3 DNA: TGTGCCAGGGCGACAGGGGAGCAGTACTTC
CDR3 protein: CARATGEQYF

clone size: .
V gene: TRBV10-3
D gene: .
J gene: TRBJ1-4
CDR3 length: 14
CDR3 DNA: TGTGCCATCAGTCCCTCGAATACTAATGAAAAACTGTTTTTT
CDR3 protein: CAISPSNTNEKLFF

clone size: .
V gene: TRBV19
D gene: .
J gene: TRBJ1-4
CDR3 length: 14
CDR3 DNA: TGTGCCAGTAGCCGGACAGCCTTGGGAGAAAAACTGTTTTTT
CDR3 protein: CASSRTALGEKLFF

clone size: .
V gene: TRBV6-5
D gene: .
J gene: TRBJ2-7
CDR3 length: 13
CDR3 DNA: TGTGCCAGCAGCGCGGGCTACTCCTACGAGCAGTACTTC
CDR3 protein: CASSAGYSYEQYF